Sequencing of this T cell receptor beta chain was carried out in a study of cytomegalovirus exposure and HLA in healthy donors (dated by TCRdb to about 2017). The study in broad terms: An earlier analysis of 587 of the donors reported under 300 Gb of sequence data and 117 million unique TCR beta sequences obtained from about 200 million T cells. An early release covering roughly 580 HLA-typed donors comprised about 300 gigabases of sequencing data and around 80 million unique TCR sequences. Of the 398 genotyped donors, 65% to 90% fell in the genetic ancestry cluster associated with self-reported Caucasian donors. The study aimed to test whether signatures of past pathogen exposure could be identified by cataloging public T cell receptors. Using immunosequencing, the study profiled T cell repertoires from around 670 subjects and related those repertoires to cytomegalovirus serostatus. Along with the roughly 670-subject first cohort, a separate validation cohort of around 120 different subjects was used. High-throughput TCR immunosequencing, statistical association of individual TCRs with disease status, and machine learning were combined to predict cytomegalovirus infection status. In a later analysis, previously published TCR beta repertoires from 666 donors were re-analyzed and high-resolution HLA genotyping was added so that TCR occurrence patterns could be studied. Rather than drawing on any new phenotypic data, the later analysis identified candidate immune exposures from TCR beta sequences and the way those sequences occurred across donors. An earlier analysis of approximately 630 of the donors applied high-throughput TCR beta sequencing to assess whether each TCR beta V gene segment acted as functional or pseudogenic. Donor age, sex, ethnicity and CMV serostatus were compiled alongside the repertoire data. Genome-wide SNP genotypes for about three fifths of the 666 donors were used in a later genetic analysis, which treated that subset as a discovery cohort. Every repertoire in the discovery cohort had been generated on one and the same sequencing platform. HLA typing included class I and class II loci at four-digit resolution. The number of typed donors differed by locus: about 620-630 for A, B, C, DRB1 and DQB1; 500 to 550 for DQA1; approximately 610 for DPA1; and some 450 for DPB1. A few DR-DQ haplotypes were handled as single units for association and clustering because linkage in the cohort was strong. Across approximately 400 genotyped donors of the cohort, an average of about 240,000 unique TCR beta nucleotide sequences per donor were sequenced, and around 20% of those sequences were non-productive. The study at large found these results: Cytomegalovirus status was reported to be diagnosed by the classifier with high specificity and sensitivity in both the original and validation cohorts. Several of the top co-occurrence clusters appeared to be linked to parvovirus B19, influenza, CMV and Epstein-Barr virus, according to a later analysis. Compared with equally common non-associated chains, HLA-associated TCR beta chains in a later analysis were more clonally expanded and had lower generation probabilities. Correlated functional status among segregating V segments might reflect linkage disequilibrium, but an unknown experimental factor could not be ruled out. In the study, roughly 160 TCR beta chains were listed as associated with cytomegalovirus. The 87-base-pair reads could not distinguish some IMGT-functional V segments, including TRBV6-2 and TRBV6-3, so those segments were excluded. Because counts were too low, roughly 16 rarely observed V segments, including chromosome 9 orphons, were excluded from the earlier analysis of 587 of the donors. While some public TCRs were present in many individuals, most TCR sequences turned up only very rarely across donors. Only TCR beta chains were sequenced in this cohort, and the absence of alpha or paired-chain data limited detectable features. Because HLA typing was missing for some donors at each locus, association tests included only the typed subset. For the cohort, immune exposure information was limited to CMV serostatus. It was suggested by the authors that the approach could potentially be generalized to other disease states and immunological phenotypes. An association between a missense DCLRE1C variant and V-gene and J-gene trimming of TCR beta chains was found in a later genetic analysis and replicated in an independent cohort. A later analysis found that most CMV-associated TCR beta chains appeared HLA-restricted, with HLA associations seemingly driven largely by CMV exposure. In a later analysis, the rate of TCR association differed among HLA loci, with DRB1 alleles having the most associated TCRs and HLA-C alleles having the fewest. A group of highly shared sequence variants was considered likely to be a technical artifact of the sequencing pipeline. A few of the identified cytomegalovirus-associated TCR beta chains were confirmed in vitro to be specific for cytomegalovirus antigens. A later analysis associated 15,000 to 20,000 TCR beta sequences with specific HLA alleles at a false discovery rate of 0.05. Assigning TCR associations to individual alleles was difficult when HLA alleles, especially DR and DQ, strongly co-occurred. Roughly uniform sequencing depth across donors was assumed in presence/absence analyses, although this assumption may not hold. In an earlier analysis of about 550 of the donors, most TCR beta V segments were observed in productive rearrangements about 87% or about 30% of the time, broadly matching IMGT annotations. A further reported finding was that TCR beta sequences accurately predicted the HLA-A and HLA-B alleles for most subjects in the first cohort. A later genetic analysis reported fewer N-insertions in productive TCRs among donors in an Asian-associated ancestry cluster than the roughly 700-donor mean.

To prepare the library, the immunoSEQ multiplex PCR assay was applied. The multiplex PCR relied on a mix of 60 forward primers for TCR Vbeta segments and 13 reverse primers for TCR Jbeta segments. A multiplex PCR assay on genomic DNA amplified the CDR3 region of rearranged TCR beta genes. On the Illumina HiSeq System, the amplified TCR beta libraries were sequenced as 87-base-pair reads. Concerning the study's data processing: In a later analysis, 70 million to 95 million unique TCR beta chains were counted across the roughly 670 repertoires, and approximately 9.9 million of these chains were shared by at least two donors. Raw reads were error-corrected and collapsed into unique sequences with a nearest-neighbor algorithm that merged closely related sequences to remove PCR and sequencing errors. V, D and J gene segments were assigned by aligning CDR3 sequences to IMGT reference sequences. For a sequence to be retained, at least a six-nucleotide match to both a V gene segment and a J gene segment was required. A rearrangement counted as productive if the CDR3 had no stop codons and remained in frame with V and J, and every other rearrangement counted as non-productive. Following IMGT convention, CDR3 was defined as the stretch from the second conserved V-encoded cysteine up to the conserved J-encoded phenylalanine. The earlier analysis of some 580 of the donors excluded any sequence lacking an unambiguous match to a single V gene segment. In an earlier analysis of approximately 610 of the donors, V segments were called functional above 56.7% productive rearrangements and were called segregating when the between-donor standard deviation exceeded 5%. A statistical classification framework was built to diagnose cytomegalovirus status from the catalog of TCR beta chain sequences. A later analysis assigned V and J genes by comparing TCR nucleotide sequences with IMGT/GENE-DB human TR gene sequences. Using the TCRdist pipeline, a later analysis assigned CDR3 sequences along with most-parsimonious VDJ recombination scenarios. In a later analysis, each TCR beta chain was defined by its CDR3 amino acid sequence together with its V-gene family, and reads without a unique V-gene family were excluded. A later analysis removed several hundred highly shared, low-generation-probability nucleotide sequences to deal with suspected cross-contamination and a sequencing artifact. In a later analysis, a clonal expansion index for each public chain was calculated from normalized within-repertoire ranks of inferred template counts. In a later analysis, generation probabilities were computed with a VDJ recombination model fitted to out-of-frame rearrangements, and the resulting probabilities were checked against IGoR. Hypergeometric tests were used in a later analysis to score TCR-TCR, TCR-HLA and TCR-CMV co-occurrence, with a repertoire-size bias correction applied to the TCR pairs. False discovery rates were estimated in a later analysis by permuting HLA or CMV assignments 20 times. A later analysis grouped co-occurring TCRs with DBSCAN, adding TCRdist sequence similarity when clustering within HLA-allele-positive subsets. Repertoires with fewer than 30,000 or more than 120,000 public chains were left out of co-occurrence clustering, as were four to six repertoires with anomalous nucleotide sharing. As stored in TCRdb, this immuneACCESS dataset retains in-frame rearrangements with V and J assigned. A fraction of the clones does not appear; measured against another copy, unresolved V genes explain less than half of the discrepancy, and the remainder lacks a known reason. V and J calls plus clone size are reproduced from that table; the DNA served to infer D and trimming. For this sample the table gives fewer than 150,000 clones, of which around 78% were detected only once. The biggest ten clones account for less than 3.5% of the sample.

The cohort was made up of 650 to 700 healthy bone marrow donors. All cohort members were sampled while nominally healthy, although unrecorded immune exposures were likely present. The donor was CMV seronegative and belonged to the group of 350 to 400 seronegative cohort members. Every donor gave a peripheral blood sample, and the peripheral blood mononuclear cells from that sample were used for TCR beta sequencing. The Qiagen DNeasy Blood Extraction Kit was used to extract genomic DNA from the blood cell samples. This clone came up a few times. What antigen it recognizes has not been identified. No qualities accompany the bases; no much larger clone lies one base away. V is trimmed back by 6 bases and J by 4 bases, and the junction contains 2 bases that no gene match accounts for. There are 13 amino acids in the CDR3, from cysteine to phenylalanine inclusive. The entry retains the CDR3 DNA only, 39 bases that are in frame from base 1. CDR1 is given as MNHEY and CDR2 as SMNVEV, both from the germline V gene (reference sequence).

The chain is assembled from TRBV27 and TRBJ1-2; 10 bases in between match TRBD1. This sequence originates from a male donor in good health and CMV-seronegative. Sequencing was done on a sample of PBMCs. Here is the DNA: TGTGCCAGCAGATGGACAGGGGGCTATGGCTACACCTTC. Its protein reads: CASRWTGGYGYTF.